Listed here is a single TCR beta chain. TCRdb analysed the RACE reads with MiXCR anew, one entry per CDR3 protein. This sample has about 250,000 distinct CDR3 sequences, with almost 8% found just once. The sample is drawn from a study of human T cells and chemical hapten exposure. This CDR3 comprises 13 residues. V gave up 7 bases and J gave up 7 bases, with 11 bases separating them. Indicated time point: pre-sensitization, week 0. Treatment described: therapeutic diphenylcyclopropenone sensitization with weekly scalp DPC. The chain employs TRBV12-3 or TRBV12-4 and TRBJ1-6; D call uncertain. The TCR was taken from a man between 18 and 35 years old with alopecia areata. Some clones in this sample may be carry-over from other donors' samples. Source: whole blood, taken in connection with sensitization to the hapten diphenylcyclopropenone (DPC). The CDR3 DNA sequence: TGTGCCAGCAACCCATTCCGGAATTCACCCCTCCACTTT. As protein: CASNPFRNSPLHF.